The 21 T cell receptor beta chains listed next were all sequenced from one sample in a study of radiation and T cells in renal cell carcinoma. Time point given: baseline pretreatment blood. Treatment reported: 15 Gy SBRT to primary tumor, nephrectomy 4 weeks later. Libraries were prepared by immunoSEQ multiplex PCR; TCRdb keeps only in-frame clonotypes and omits some of them. Among about 160,000 clones listed, around 89% were seen once. Sample: blood, taken from a patient whose treatment included radiotherapy and nephrectomy. These receptors came from a woman between 70 and 85 years old with renal cell carcinoma.

The chain is built from TRBV19 and TRBJ1-2; a weak D match, TRBD1 (6 bases). The ends were cut back, 11 bases at V and 4 bases at J, with 14 bases in the middle. The CDR3 length is 12 residues. The germline CDR1 and CDR2 sequences are LNHDA and SQIVND (reference sequence). The CDR3 coding sequence is TGTGCCTCAGGCTGGGGGGCCTATGGCTACACCTTC. Protein: CASGWGAYGYTF.

This rearrangement joins TRBV5-4 to TRBJ2-2; 10 bases align to TRBD1. The CDR3 runs 17 residues. CDR1 is SGHNT and CDR2 is YYREEE in the germline V gene (reference sequence). The V and J ends lost 4 bases and 4 bases, in that order; junction bases with no gene match: 10. The CDR3 is CASSGGQGLLGTGELFF. CDR3 coding DNA: TGTGCCAGCAGCGGGGGACAGGGGCTGTTGGGCACCGGGGAGCTGTTTTTT.

The rearrangement links TRBV5-1 to TRBJ2-3; TRBD1 might be the D (5 bases). CDR3 length: 15 residues. Germline V gene lookup returns CDR1 SGHRS and CDR2 YFSETQ. Trimming left V 0 bases short and J 2 bases short, with 10 bases between. The CDR3 region has the DNA TGCGCCAGCAGCTTGGGGGCAGGGCCCACAGATACGCAGTATTTT. Translation: CASSLGAGPTDTQYF.

This rearrangement joins TRBV4-2 to TRBJ1-4; TRBD1 matches 8 bases. This CDR3 spans 16 amino acids. Germline V CDR1 and CDR2: LGHNA, YNFKEQ. Trimming cost V 1 base and J 4 bases; bases outside gene matches: 5. The CDR3 reads CASSQGTGRGNEKLFF. In nucleotides, the CDR3 is TGTGCCAGCAGCCAAGGGACAGGGCGGGGTAATGAAAAACTGTTTTTT.

The V call is TRBV7-2, the J call TRBJ2-1; D is unclear. V shed 6 bases and J shed 0 bases, with 12 bases lying between them. The germline CDR1 and CDR2 sequences are SGHTA and FQGNSA. This CDR3 contains 15 residues. This chain's CDR3 is CASSGQTSSYNEQFF. The CDR3 DNA reads as TGTGCCAGCAGTGGCCAGACGAGCTCCTACAATGAGCAGTTCTTC.

This chain uses TRBV5-6 with TRBJ2-5; 16 nucleotides match TRBD2. The CDR3 runs 19 residues. The ends lost 0 bases at V and 6 bases at J; junction bases unmatched: 11. Germline assignment: CDR1 SGHDT and CDR2 YYEEEE. CDR3 in amino acids: CASSLEVGTSGGAWKTQYF. The CDR3 DNA follows: TGTGCCAGCAGCTTGGAAGTTGGGACTAGCGGGGGGGCCTGGAAGACCCAGTACTTC.

This chain uses TRBV28 with TRBJ2-2, with 8 bases lining up with TRBD1. The germline V gene has CDR1 MDHEN and CDR2 SYDVKM. With 4 bases clipped from V and 5 bases from J, the junction kept 9 bases outside the gene matches. CDR3 size: 16 residues. Here the CDR3 DNA reads TGTGCCAGCAGTTCAGGTGGCAGGGGGCGTACCGGGGAGCTGTTTTTT. Translating it yields CASSSGGRGRTGELFF.

This clone was detected only a few times. The gene calls are TRBV5-1 and TRBJ1-2, with D hard to call. CDR3 length: 14 residues. V was pared by 0 bases and J by 6 bases, with 12 bases between. CDR1 and CDR2 from the germline V gene are SGHRS and YFSETQ. The CDR3 protein is CASSLGVGDNGYTF. As DNA, the CDR3 is TGCGCCAGCAGCTTGGGGGTCGGGGATAATGGCTACACCTTC.

The chain employs TRBV6-6 and TRBJ2-2; D is unresolved. The germline V and J ends were trimmed by 0 bases and 7 bases, with 3 bases remaining between them. This CDR3 has 12 residues. Germline V gene sequence: CDR1 MNHNY, CDR2 SVGAGI (reference sequence). CDR3 coding DNA: TGTGCCAGCAGTTACTCAGGCGGGGAGCTGTTTTTT. As protein: CASSYSGGELFF.

The J gene is TRBJ1-1, the V gene TRBV10-1; a weak D match, TRBD1 (6 bases). Germline V gene data show CDR1 as WNHNN and CDR2 as SYGVQD (reference sequence). Trimming took off 6 bases at V and 6 bases at J, with 17 bases between the two ends. The CDR3 runs 14 residues. DNA of the CDR3: TGCGCCAGCAGCGCCGACAGGAAGGGCGCTGAAGCTTTCTTT. Translated: CASSADRKGAEAFF.

J is TRBJ1-2 and V is TRBV5-1; tentatively, D is TRBD1 (5 bases). The CDR3 loop spans 15 amino acids. Per the germline V gene, CDR1 is SGHRS and CDR2 is YFSETQ. Trimming took off 0 bases at V and 8 bases at J, with 17 bases between the two ends. This CDR3 reads CASSLAAGNWDGYTF. CDR3 coding DNA: TGCGCCAGCAGCTTGGCGGCAGGGAACTGGGACGGCTACACCTTC.

The CDR3 sequence is CASRVQRGETQYF. CDR3 DNA: TGTGCCAGCAGAGTTCAGCGGGGAGAGACCCAGTACTTC. The chain is built from TRBV28 and TRBJ2-5, with 7 bases aligning to TRBD2. V shed 6 bases, J shed 4 bases, and the junction held 5 bases outside the gene matches. The CDR3 sequence is 13 residues long. CDR1 and CDR2 from the germline V gene are MDHEN and SYDVKM.

CDR3 DNA: TGTGCCAGTAGTGACGGGACCTTGGGGGGCACAGATACGCAGTATTTT. Its translation is CASSDGTLGGTDTQYF. V usage is TRBV19 and J usage is TRBJ2-3; perhaps D is TRBD1 or TRBD2 (5 bases each). CDR1 and CDR2 from the germline V gene are LNHDA and SQIVND (reference sequence). V dropped 5 bases and J dropped 1 base, with 16 bases sitting between them. The CDR3 has 16 amino acids.

The chain couples TRBV5-1 to TRBJ2-4; perhaps D is TRBD1 or TRBD2 (5 bases each). The CDR3 is 15 amino acids. Germline V gene data show CDR1 as SGHRS and CDR2 as YFSETQ. V was cut by 4 bases and J by 0 bases, with 11 bases left in between. The chain's CDR3 is CASSRDGIAKNIQYF. As DNA, the CDR3 is TGCGCCAGCAGCCGGGACGGAATAGCCAAAAACATTCAGTACTTC.

V is TRBV30 and J is TRBJ2-7; D is unclear. The CDR3 contains 15 residues. CDR1 GTSNPN and CDR2 SVGIG come from the germline V gene (reference sequence). Trimming removed 0 bases from V and 0 bases from J, with 12 bases in between. The CDR3 here is CAWSVQTSGSYEQYF. The CDR3 DNA is TGTGCCTGGAGTGTACAAACATCGGGCTCCTACGAGCAGTACTTC.

The CDR3 nucleotides read TGCGCCAGCAGAGCAGGGGACTCCATGAACACTGAAGCTTTCTTT. Translating gives CASRAGDSMNTEAFF. The chain links TRBV10-2 to TRBJ1-1; D may be TRBD1 (6 bases). The germline gives CDR1 WSHSY, CDR2 SAAADI. The CDR3 totals 15 residues. Trimming took 6 bases from V and 0 from J, leaving 14 bases between them.

The V and J genes are TRBV6-5 and TRBJ1-1; 7 positions match TRBD1. The V gene's germline CDR1 is MNHEY and CDR2 SVGAGI. Losses at the gene ends were 7 bases for V and 4 bases for J; bases not matched to a gene: 3. There are 12 residues in the CDR3. The CDR3 DNA follows: TGTGCCAGCAAACAGGGGAGCACTGAAGCTTTCTTT. Translated: CASKQGSTEAFF.

This clone was seen once. The rearrangement links TRBV2 to TRBJ2-3; D might be TRBD1 or TRBD2, each matching 5 bases. Germline assignment: CDR1 SNHLY and CDR2 FYNNEI. The CDR3 extends over 15 amino acids. Trimming removed 6 bases from V and 3 bases from J, with 16 bases in between. CDR3 sequence (DNA): TGTGCCAGCAGCCCCCGGGACCCCCGTACAGATACGCAGTATTTT. It yields the protein CASSPRDPRTDTQYF.

The rearrangement links TRBV4-2 to TRBJ1-2; D is possibly TRBD1 (6 bases). V gave up 0 bases and J gave up 7 bases, with 12 bases separating them. This CDR3 has 14 residues. Germline CDR1 LGHNA, CDR2 YNFKEQ. CDR3 loop: CASSQDPQGSGYTF. The CDR3 DNA sequence: TGTGCCAGCAGCCAAGATCCACAGGGTAGTGGCTACACCTTC.

This clone was picked up a small number of times. The genes are TRBV2 and TRBJ1-1; D ambiguous. Trimming took 8 bases from V and 1 from J, leaving 11 bases between them. The CDR3 totals 13 residues. Germline values: CDR1 SNHLY, CDR2 FYNNEI. CDR3 residues: CASLLSGNTEAFF. The CDR3 bases are TGTGCCAGCCTCCTGTCGGGGAACACTGAAGCTTTCTTT.

V gene TRBV9 combines with J gene TRBJ2-1; D not resolved. V was clipped by 7 bases and J by 7 bases, with 12 bases between them. Per germline, CDR1 SGDLS and CDR2 YYNGEE. The CDR3 totals 12 residues. The CDR3 sequence: CASGPAQNEQFF. CDR3 DNA: TGTGCCAGCGGTCCAGCCCAGAATGAGCAGTTCTTC.